This TCR beta chain was captured in a study of blood T cells in healthy people across ages. Study-wide points: Among T cells, TCR beta diversity per million cells dropped roughly linearly as age rose. Changes in expanded clonotypes were possibly confounded, as the CMV status of donors was unknown.

A second about 7 to 12 cycle PCR used barcoded and J-beta primers. TCRdb independently ran MiXCR on the 5' RACE reads; one entry per CDR3 protein. The sample yields roughly 1,100,000 distinct CDR3 sequences, 25% seen once. Every donor contributed roughly 10 milliliters of peripheral blood by blood draw. CDR3 length: 14 amino acids. Looked up from germline, CDR1 is LGHNA and CDR2 is YNFKEQ. Trimming pared 0 bases from V and 1 base from J, leaving 6 bases between. In this sample, this clonotype turned up many times. What it binds is unknown. The data were also submitted as part of a second study, on T cells of mothers and their children.

This clonotype was obtained from a girl aged 2-10 years in good health. V is TRBV4-2 and J is TRBJ1-1; D uncertain. The sample consisted of blood. CDR3 DNA sequence: TGTGCCAGCAGCCAAGATTGGGGGAACACTGAAGCTTTCTTT. Translation gives CASSQDWGNTEAFF.